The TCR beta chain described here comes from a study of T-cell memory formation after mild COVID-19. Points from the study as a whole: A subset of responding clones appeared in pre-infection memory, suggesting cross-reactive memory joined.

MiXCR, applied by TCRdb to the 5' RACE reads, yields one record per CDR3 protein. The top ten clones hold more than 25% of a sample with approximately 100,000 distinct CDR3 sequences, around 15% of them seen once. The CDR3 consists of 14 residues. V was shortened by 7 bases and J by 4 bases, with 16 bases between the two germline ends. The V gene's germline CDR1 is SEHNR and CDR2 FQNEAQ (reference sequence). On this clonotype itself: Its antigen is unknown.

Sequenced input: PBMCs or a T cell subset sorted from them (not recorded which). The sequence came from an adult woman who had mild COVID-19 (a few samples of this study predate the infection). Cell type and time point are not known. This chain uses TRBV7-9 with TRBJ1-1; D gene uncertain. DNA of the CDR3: TGTGCCAGCACCTCTCCGGATCAGAGCACTGAAGCTTTCTTT. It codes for CASTSPDQSTEAFF.